One and the same sample provided the 21 T cell receptor beta chains below, sequenced in a study of human T cells and chemical hapten exposure. Time point noted: patch test 3, about 24 weeks after DPC sensitization. Treatment meaning: therapeutic diphenylcyclopropenone sensitization with weekly scalp DPC. One entry per CDR3 protein results from TCRdb running MiXCR on the RACE reads. The table lists about 110,000 distinct CDR3 sequences, roughly a third of them singletons. The sample consisted of whole blood, taken in connection with sensitization to the hapten diphenylcyclopropenone (DPC). These receptors were collected from a man between 40 and 49 years old with alopecia areata. Some clones in this sample may be carry-over from other donors' samples.

The chain uses TRBV5-1 and TRBJ1-1, with D possibly matching TRBD1 (6 bases). Trimming stripped 4 bases from V and 6 bases from J, with 7 bases between. The CDR3 is 11 residues long. The germline CDR1 and CDR2 sequences are SGHRS and YFSETQ. The DNA of the CDR3 is TGCGCCAGCAGCGGGGGCCCTGAAGCTTTCTTT. Translated, it gives CASSGGPEAFF.

This chain connects TRBV3-1 to TRBJ1-4; tentatively, D is TRBD1 (5 bases). CDR1 is LGHDT and CDR2 is YNNKEL in the germline V gene (reference sequence). There are 14 residues in the CDR3. The ends were cut back, 1 base at V and 8 bases at J, with 11 bases in the middle. This CDR3 is CASSQGGVREKLFF. The DNA for the CDR3 is TGTGCCAGCAGCCAAGGAGGGGTGCGGGAAAAACTGTTTTTT.

The V gene is TRBV29-1, the J gene TRBJ2-3; D gene ambiguous. V gave up 3 bases and J gave up 1 base, with 8 bases separating them. CDR3 length: 13 amino acids. Germline V gene data show CDR1 as SQVTM and CDR2 as ANQGSEA. The CDR3 DNA sequence: TGCAGCGTTGACGGCCTCCGCACAGATACGCAGTATTTT. It is translated as CSVDGLRTDTQYF.

This clonotype was picked up a small number of times. The chain combines TRBV5-1 with TRBJ2-6; 8 bases are shared with TRBD2. CDR3 length: 18 residues. CDR1 is SGHRS, CDR2 YFSETQ, per germline. V was clipped by 2 bases and J by 0 bases; unmatched bases: 7. Here the CDR3 reads CASSFGLAGLSGANVLTF. The DNA for the CDR3 is TGCGCCAGCAGCTTTGGGCTAGCGGGCCTCTCTGGGGCCAACGTCCTGACTTTC.

The V gene is TRBV6-1, the J gene TRBJ2-1, with D possibly called TRBD1 or TRBD2 (5 bases each). Trimming left V 2 bases short and J 12 bases short, with 14 bases between. The CDR3 loop spans 13 amino acids. Germline V CDR1 and CDR2: MNHNS, SASEGT. The CDR3 reads CASSELSRGGQFF. The CDR3 nucleotides are TGTGCCAGCAGTGAATTATCGAGGGGTGGGCAGTTCTTC.

The table lists this clonotype with a few counts. This chain uses TRBV4-1 with TRBJ1-1; D not resolved. This CDR3 is 15 amino acids long. Trimming shortened V by 1 base and J by 5 bases, and 14 bases separated the two germline ends. Germline lookup yields CDR1 MGHRA and CDR2 YSYEKL. The CDR3 DNA is TGCGCCAGCAGCCAAGTACCTCCGGGGAGGACTGAAGCTTTCTTT. Protein sequence: CASSQVPPGRTEAFF.

The chain uses TRBV3-1 and TRBJ2-7; D perhaps matches TRBD2 (6 bases). The CDR3 sequence is 12 residues long. V dropped 2 bases and J dropped 9 bases, with 11 bases sitting between them. Germline V CDR1 and CDR2: LGHDT, YNNKEL (reference sequence). CDR3 coding DNA: TGTGCCAGCAGCCAAAGCGTCGGGGGGCAGTACTTC. This translates into CASSQSVGGQYF.

There are many counts of this clonotype. The chain has TRBV7-2 and TRBJ1-4; no clear D gene. The V end lost 2 bases, the J end lost 0 bases, and 4 bases lay between the germline ends. There are 14 residues in the CDR3. Germline V lookup: CDR1 SGHTA, CDR2 FQGNSA. The CDR3, as DNA: TGTGCCAGCAGCTTACTTGCAACTAATGAAAAACTGTTTTTT. Amino acid sequence: CASSLLATNEKLFF. Full variable domain (rest looked up from reference TRBV7-2 and TRBJ1-4): GAGVSQSPSNKVTEKGKDVELRCDPISGHTALYWYRQSLGQGLEFLIYFQGNSAPDKSGLPSDRFSAERTGGSVSTLTIQRTQQEDSAVYLCASSLLATNEKLFFGSGTQLSVL.

This clonotype came up a few times. The chain couples TRBV6-5 to TRBJ2-4; the D is unclear. Between the trimmed V and J ends, which lost 4 bases and 0 bases, there was a span of 13 bases. The CDR3 totals 16 residues. Per germline, CDR1 MNHEY and CDR2 SVGAGI. For the CDR3, the DNA is TGTGCCAGCAGTTCCCTCGCCGAGCTAGCCAAAAACATTCAGTACTTC. Its translation: CASSSLAELAKNIQYF.

The chain is built from TRBV4-1 and TRBJ1-4; weak D call: TRBD1 (5 bases). Trimming removed 4 bases from V and 0 bases from J, with 9 bases in between. Germline-derived CDR1 and CDR2 are MGHRA and YSYEKL. This CDR3 contains 15 residues. Here the CDR3 reads CASSPWGATNEKLFF. The CDR3 DNA is TGCGCCAGCAGCCCGTGGGGGGCAACTAATGAAAAACTGTTTTTT.

This chain links TRBV28 with TRBJ2-5; TRBD2 is a possible D gene (5 bases). The germline gives CDR1 MDHEN, CDR2 SYDVKM. V was shortened by 7 bases and J by 4 bases, with 13 bases between the two germline ends. The CDR3 contains 13 residues. The CDR3 nucleotides are TGTGCCAGCAATAGCGCGGGCGGAGAGACCCAGTACTTC. The encoded protein is CASNSAGGETQYF.

The genes are TRBV24-1 and TRBJ1-5, with D perhaps matching TRBD1 (6 bases). Germline assignment: CDR1 KGHDR and CDR2 SFDVKD. The ends were cut back, 6 bases at V and 4 bases at J, with 9 bases in the middle. The CDR3 runs to 13 residues. The CDR3 is CATSLQGNQPQHF. CDR3 DNA: TGTGCCACCAGTTTACAGGGAAATCAGCCCCAGCATTTT.

V and J are TRBV23-1 and TRBJ2-5, with D hard to call. TRBV23-1 carries the ORF label, with uncertain function. The CDR3 is made up of 15 amino acids. V was shortened by 0 bases and J by 5 bases, with 13 bases between the two germline ends. DNA of the CDR3: TGCGCCAGCAGTCAATCAAACGGCCCCGGGGAGACCCAGTACTTC. Translation: CASSQSNGPGETQYF.

V is TRBV5-1 and J is TRBJ2-3; the D gene is possibly TRBD2 (6 bases). Deletions cut 4 bases from V and 2 bases from J, with 14 bases between. The CDR3 spans 15 residues. CDR1 SGHRS and CDR2 YFSETQ come from the germline V gene. The CDR3 nucleotides read TGCGCCAGCAGCCCCACGTTAGCGGCCACAGATACGCAGTATTTT. It yields the protein CASSPTLAATDTQYF.

The chain joins TRBV6-5 to TRBJ2-5; 8 bases are shared with TRBD2. Germline V gene data show CDR1 as MNHEY and CDR2 as SVGAGI. The trim removed 6 bases at V and 5 bases at J, leaving 17 bases unmatched. This CDR3 has 17 residues. In nucleotides, the CDR3 is TGTGCCAGCAGCCAACCCGGGGGAGCGGGAGTCTCGGAGACCCAGTACTTC. Amino acids: CASSQPGGAGVSETQYF.

This clonotype has only a few counts. V usage is TRBV20-1 and J usage is TRBJ2-3; D remains ambiguous. CDR1 and CDR2 from the germline V gene are DFQATT and SNEGSKA (reference sequence). This CDR3 contains 13 residues. V lost 3 bases, J lost 3 bases, and 10 bases lay in between. CDR3 residues: CSASLLGTDTQYF. The CDR3 DNA follows: TGCAGTGCTAGCCTTCTAGGGACAGATACGCAGTATTTT.

The gene calls are TRBV28 and TRBJ1-1, with D tentatively TRBD1 (5 bases). Trimming took 7 bases from V and 4 from J, leaving 16 bases between them. The germline V gene encodes CDR1 MDHEN and CDR2 SYDVKM. The CDR3 has 14 amino acids. CDR3 DNA: TGTGCCAGCAATTGGGCGGGACGGCCCACTGAAGCTTTCTTT. It translates to CASNWAGRPTEAFF.

This clonotype was observed a few times. The chain uses TRBV11-2 and TRBJ2-1; TRBD2 aligns across 7 bases. CDR3 size: 16 residues. V was pared by 2 bases and J by 12 bases, with 16 bases of the junction left unmatched. The V gene's germline CDR1 is SGHAT and CDR2 FQNNGV. CDR3 sequence reads: CASSLSPGGRLVGQFF. In nucleotides, the CDR3 is TGTGCCAGCAGCTTAAGCCCGGGAGGTCGCCTGGTAGGGCAGTTCTTC.

This clonotype appeared many times. This chain links TRBV27 with TRBJ2-2; D is possibly TRBD1 (5 bases). Germline CDR1 and CDR2: MNHEY and SMNVEV (reference sequence). This CDR3 comprises 14 residues. Trimming left V 5 bases short and J 2 bases short, with 9 bases between. Here the CDR3 reads CASSPDTNTGELFF. The CDR3 DNA follows: TGTGCCAGCAGTCCGGACACTAACACCGGGGAGCTGTTTTTT.

The rearrangement joins TRBV7-2 to TRBJ2-7; a possible D gene is TRBD2 (5 bases). This CDR3 has 13 residues. Trimming cost V 4 bases and J 4 bases, with 11 bases left between them. CDR1 is SGHTA, CDR2 FQGNSA, per germline. The CDR3 here is CASSSAGNYEQYV. In DNA, the CDR3 is TGTGCCAGCAGCTCGGCGGGCAATTACGAGCAGTACGTC.

This CDR3 is CSVERANEQFF. The CDR3 DNA sequence: TGCAGCGTTGAACGGGCTAATGAGCAGTTCTTC. The chain joins TRBV29-1 to TRBJ2-1, with no clear D. The CDR3 sequence is 11 residues long. V lost 2 bases and J 7 bases, leaving 6 bases between the germline ends. Germline V CDR1 and CDR2: SQVTM, ANQGSEA.